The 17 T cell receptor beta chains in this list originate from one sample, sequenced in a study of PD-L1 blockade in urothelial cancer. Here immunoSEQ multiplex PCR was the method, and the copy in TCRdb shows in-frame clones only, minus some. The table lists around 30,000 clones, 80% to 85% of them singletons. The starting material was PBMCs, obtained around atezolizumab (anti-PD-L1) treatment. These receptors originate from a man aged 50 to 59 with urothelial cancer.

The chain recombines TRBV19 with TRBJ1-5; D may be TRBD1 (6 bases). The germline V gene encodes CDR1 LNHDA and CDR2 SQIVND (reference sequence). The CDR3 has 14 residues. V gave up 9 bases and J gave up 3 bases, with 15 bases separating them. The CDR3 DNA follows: TGTGCCAGCCAGGGGCCCTATCCCAATCAGCCCCAGCATTTT. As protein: CASQGPYPNQPQHF.

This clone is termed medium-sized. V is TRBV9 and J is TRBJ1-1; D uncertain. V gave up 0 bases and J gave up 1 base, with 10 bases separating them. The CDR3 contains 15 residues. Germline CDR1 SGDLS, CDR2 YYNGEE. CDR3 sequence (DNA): TGTGCCAGCAGCGTAGGTGTGGGCCCGAACACTGAAGCTTTCTTT. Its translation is CASSVGVGPNTEAFF.

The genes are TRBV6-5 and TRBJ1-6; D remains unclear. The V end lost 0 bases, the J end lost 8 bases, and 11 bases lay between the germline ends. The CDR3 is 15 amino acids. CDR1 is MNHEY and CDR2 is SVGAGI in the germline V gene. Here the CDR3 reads CASSYSRVGDSPLHF. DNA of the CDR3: TGTGCCAGCAGTTACTCGAGGGTTGGGGATTCACCCCTCCACTTT.

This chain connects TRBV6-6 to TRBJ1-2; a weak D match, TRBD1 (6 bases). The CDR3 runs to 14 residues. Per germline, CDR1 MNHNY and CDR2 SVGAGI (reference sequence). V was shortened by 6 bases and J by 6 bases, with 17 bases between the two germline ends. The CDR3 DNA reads TGTGCCAGCAGGAGGGAGGGGGTGTTGGATGGCTACACCTTC. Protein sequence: CASRREGVLDGYTF.

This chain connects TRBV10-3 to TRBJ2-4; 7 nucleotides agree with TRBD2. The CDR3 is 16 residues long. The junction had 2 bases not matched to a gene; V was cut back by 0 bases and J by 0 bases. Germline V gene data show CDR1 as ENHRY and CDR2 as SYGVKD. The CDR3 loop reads CAISESAGLAKNIQYF. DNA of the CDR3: TGTGCCATCAGTGAGTCAGCGGGGCTAGCCAAAAACATTCAGTACTTC.

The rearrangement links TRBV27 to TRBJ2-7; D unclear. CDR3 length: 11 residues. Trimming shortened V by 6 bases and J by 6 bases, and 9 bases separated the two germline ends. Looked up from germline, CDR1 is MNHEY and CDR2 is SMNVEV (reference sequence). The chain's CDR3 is CASRGWSEQYF. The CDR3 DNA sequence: TGTGCCAGCAGGGGTTGGAGCGAGCAGTACTTC.

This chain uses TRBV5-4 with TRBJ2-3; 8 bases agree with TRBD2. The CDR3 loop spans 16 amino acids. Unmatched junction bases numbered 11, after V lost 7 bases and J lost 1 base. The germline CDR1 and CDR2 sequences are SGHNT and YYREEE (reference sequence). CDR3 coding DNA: TGTGCCAGCCACGGGGGGGGCCAAGGGGGCACAGATACGCAGTATTTT. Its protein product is CASHGGGQGGTDTQYF.

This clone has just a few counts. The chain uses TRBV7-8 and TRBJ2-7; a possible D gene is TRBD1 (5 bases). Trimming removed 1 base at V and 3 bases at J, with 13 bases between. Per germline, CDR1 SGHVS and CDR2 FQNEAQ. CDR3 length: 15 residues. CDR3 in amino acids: CASSLVETVYYEQYV. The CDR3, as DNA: TGTGCCAGCAGCTTAGTTGAGACAGTCTACTACGAGCAGTACGTC.

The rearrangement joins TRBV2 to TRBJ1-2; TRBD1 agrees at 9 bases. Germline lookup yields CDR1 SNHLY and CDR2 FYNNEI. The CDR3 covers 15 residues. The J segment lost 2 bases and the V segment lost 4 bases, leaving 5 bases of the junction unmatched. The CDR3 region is CASSAGQGSNYGYTF. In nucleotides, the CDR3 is TGTGCCAGCAGTGCGGGACAGGGAAGCAACTATGGCTACACCTTC.

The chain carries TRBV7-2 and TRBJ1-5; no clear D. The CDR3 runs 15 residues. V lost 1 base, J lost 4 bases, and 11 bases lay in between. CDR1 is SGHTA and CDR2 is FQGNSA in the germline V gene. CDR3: CASSLGDVANQPQHF. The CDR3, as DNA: TGTGCCAGCAGCTTAGGAGATGTTGCTAATCAGCCCCAGCATTTT.

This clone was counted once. CDR3 residues: CASRLGTSGANVLTF. The DNA for the CDR3 is TGTGCCAGCAGATTAGGGACTAGTGGGGCCAACGTCCTGACTTTC. This sequence joins TRBV28 and TRBJ2-6, with TRBD2 identical over 8 bases. Germline CDR1 reads MDHEN; CDR2 reads SYDVKM. V was clipped by 6 bases and J by 3 bases; unmatched bases: 4. The CDR3 spans 15 residues.

CDR3 nucleotides: TGTGCCAGCAGCTCAGGGGCGAGCTCTGGAAACACCATATATTTT. This gives the protein CASSSGASSGNTIYF. This chain joins TRBV7-9 and TRBJ1-3; possible D gene TRBD1, 6 bases. CDR1 is SEHNR and CDR2 is FQNEAQ in the germline V gene (reference sequence). The CDR3 sequence is 15 residues long. The ends were cut back, 4 bases at V and 0 bases at J, with 10 bases in the middle. Full variable domain (missing parts from reference TRBV7-9 and TRBJ1-3): DTGVSQNPRHKITKRGQNVTFRCDPISEHNRLYWYRQTLGQGPEFLTYFQNEAQLEKSRLLSDRFSAERPKGSFSTLEIQRTEQGDSAMYLCASSSGASSGNTIYFGEGSWLTVV.

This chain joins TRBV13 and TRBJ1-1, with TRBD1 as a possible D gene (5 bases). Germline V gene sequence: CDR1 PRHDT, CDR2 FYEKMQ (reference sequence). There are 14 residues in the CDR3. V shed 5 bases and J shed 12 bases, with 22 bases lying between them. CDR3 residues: CASSLSRPPRVTFF. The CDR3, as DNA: TGTGCCAGCAGCCTTTCCCGACCGCCCAGGGTTACTTTCTTT.

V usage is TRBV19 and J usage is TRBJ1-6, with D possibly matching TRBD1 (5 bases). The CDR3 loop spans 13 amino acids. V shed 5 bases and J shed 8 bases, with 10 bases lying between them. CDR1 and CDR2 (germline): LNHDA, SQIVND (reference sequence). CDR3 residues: CASSGLGDSPLHF. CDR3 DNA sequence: TGTGCCAGTAGTGGGCTAGGGGATTCACCCCTCCACTTT. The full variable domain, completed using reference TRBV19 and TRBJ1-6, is DGGITQSPKYLFRKEGQNVTLSCEQNLNHDAMYWYRQDPGQGLRLIYYSQIVNDFQKGDIAEGYSVSREKKESFPLTVTSAQKNPTAFYLCASSGLGDSPLHFGNGTRLTVT.

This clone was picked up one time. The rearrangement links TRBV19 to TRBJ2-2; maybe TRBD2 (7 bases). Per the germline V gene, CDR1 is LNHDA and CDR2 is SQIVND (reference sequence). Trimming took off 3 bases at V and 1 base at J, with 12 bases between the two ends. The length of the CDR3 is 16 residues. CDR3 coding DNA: TGTGCCAGTAGTATGAACGGGGGGCAGAACACCGGGGAGCTGTTTTTT. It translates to CASSMNGGQNTGELFF.

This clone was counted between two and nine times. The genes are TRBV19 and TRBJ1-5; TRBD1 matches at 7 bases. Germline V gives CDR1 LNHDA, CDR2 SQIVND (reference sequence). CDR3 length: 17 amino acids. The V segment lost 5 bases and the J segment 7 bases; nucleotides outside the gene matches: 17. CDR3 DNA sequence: TGTGCCAGTAGTCCCTCAACTCCGACAGGGCGTGAACAGCCCCAGCATTTT. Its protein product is CASSPSTPTGREQPQHF.

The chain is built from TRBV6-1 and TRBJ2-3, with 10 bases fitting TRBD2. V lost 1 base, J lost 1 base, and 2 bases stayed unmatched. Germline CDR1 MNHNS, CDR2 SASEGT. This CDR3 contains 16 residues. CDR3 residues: CASSEGGTSGTDTQYF. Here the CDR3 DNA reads TGTGCCAGCAGTGAAGGAGGGACTAGCGGCACAGATACGCAGTATTTT.